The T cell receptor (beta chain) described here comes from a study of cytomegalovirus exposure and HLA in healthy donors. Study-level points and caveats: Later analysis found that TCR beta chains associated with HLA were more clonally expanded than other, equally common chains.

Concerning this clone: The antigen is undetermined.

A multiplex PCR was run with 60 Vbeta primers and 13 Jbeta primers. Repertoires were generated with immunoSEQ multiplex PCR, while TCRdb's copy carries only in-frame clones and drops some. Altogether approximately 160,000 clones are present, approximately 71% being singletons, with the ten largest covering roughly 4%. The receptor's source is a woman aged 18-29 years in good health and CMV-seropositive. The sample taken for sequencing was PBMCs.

CDR3 sequence: CASSLGGSGSGTQYF. In DNA form, the CDR3 reads TGCGCCAGCAGCCTCGGTGGCAGCGGATCGGGGACCCAGTACTTC. The chain couples TRBV5-1 to TRBJ2-5, with a possible D match to TRBD2 (5 bases). Trimming removed 4 bases from V and 7 bases from J, with 20 bases in between. CDR1 is SGHRS and CDR2 is YFSETQ in the germline V gene. The CDR3 consists of 15 residues. Full variable domain (outside the CDR3, taken from reference TRBV5-1 and TRBJ2-5): KAGVTQTPRYLIKTRGQQVTLSCSPISGHRSVSWYQQTPGQGLQFLFEYFSETQRNKGNFPGRFSGRQFSNSRSEMNVSTLELGDSALYLCASSLGGSGSGTQYFGPGTRLLVL.